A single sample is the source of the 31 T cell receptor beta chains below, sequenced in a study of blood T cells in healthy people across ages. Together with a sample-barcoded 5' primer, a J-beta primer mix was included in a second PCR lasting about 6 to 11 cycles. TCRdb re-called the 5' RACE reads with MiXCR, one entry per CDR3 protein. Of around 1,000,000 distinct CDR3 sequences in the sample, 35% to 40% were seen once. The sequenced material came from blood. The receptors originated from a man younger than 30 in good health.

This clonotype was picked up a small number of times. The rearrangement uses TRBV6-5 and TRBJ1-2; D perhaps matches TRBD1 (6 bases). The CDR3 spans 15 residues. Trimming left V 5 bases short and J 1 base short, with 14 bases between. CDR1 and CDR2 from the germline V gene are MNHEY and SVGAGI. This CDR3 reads CASSRGGKGNYGYTF. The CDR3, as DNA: TGTGCCAGCAGTAGAGGGGGGAAGGGTAACTATGGCTACACCTTC.

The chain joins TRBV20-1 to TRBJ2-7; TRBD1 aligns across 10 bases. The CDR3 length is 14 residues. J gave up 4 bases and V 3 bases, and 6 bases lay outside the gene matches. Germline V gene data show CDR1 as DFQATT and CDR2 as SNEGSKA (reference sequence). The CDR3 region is CSARGRGQGYEQYF. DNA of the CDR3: TGCAGTGCTAGGGGTCGGGGACAGGGGTACGAGCAGTACTTC.

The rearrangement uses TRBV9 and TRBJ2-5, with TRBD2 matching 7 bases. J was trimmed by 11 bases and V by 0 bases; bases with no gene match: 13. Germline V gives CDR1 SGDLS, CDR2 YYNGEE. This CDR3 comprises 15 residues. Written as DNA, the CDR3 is TGTGCCAGCAGCGTAGCGGGGAGGACGGGGGGTGAGCAGTACTTC. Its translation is CASSVAGRTGGEQYF.

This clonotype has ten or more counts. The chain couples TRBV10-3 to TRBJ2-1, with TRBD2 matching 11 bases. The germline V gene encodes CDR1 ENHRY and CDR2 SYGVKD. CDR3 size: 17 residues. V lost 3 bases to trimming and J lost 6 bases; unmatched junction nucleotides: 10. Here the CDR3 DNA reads TGTGCCATCAGTGATGCTAGCGGGGGGCGCTCCCTCAATGAGCAGTTCTTC. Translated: CAISDASGGRSLNEQFF.

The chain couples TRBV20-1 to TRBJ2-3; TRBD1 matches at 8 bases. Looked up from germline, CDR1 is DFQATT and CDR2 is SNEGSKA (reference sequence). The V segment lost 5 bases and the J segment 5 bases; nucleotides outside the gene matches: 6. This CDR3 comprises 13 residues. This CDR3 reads CSAPDRGRDTQYF. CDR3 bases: TGCAGTGCTCCAGACAGGGGACGAGATACGCAGTATTTT.

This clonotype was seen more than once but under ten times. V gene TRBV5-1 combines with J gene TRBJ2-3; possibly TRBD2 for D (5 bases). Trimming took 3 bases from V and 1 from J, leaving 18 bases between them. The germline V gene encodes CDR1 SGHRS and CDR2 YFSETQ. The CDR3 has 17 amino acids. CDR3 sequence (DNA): TGCGCCAGCAGCTGGACCCACGAGGGCGAGGGCACAGATACGCAGTATTTT. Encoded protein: CASSWTHEGEGTDTQYF.

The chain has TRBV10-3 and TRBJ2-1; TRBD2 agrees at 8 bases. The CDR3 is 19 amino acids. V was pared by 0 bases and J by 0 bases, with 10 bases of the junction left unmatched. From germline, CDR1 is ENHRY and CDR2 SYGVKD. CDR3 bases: TGTGCCATCAGTGAGTCGGGAGCGGGGGCCTTAAGCTCCTACAATGAGCAGTTCTTC. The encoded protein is CAISESGAGALSSYNEQFF.

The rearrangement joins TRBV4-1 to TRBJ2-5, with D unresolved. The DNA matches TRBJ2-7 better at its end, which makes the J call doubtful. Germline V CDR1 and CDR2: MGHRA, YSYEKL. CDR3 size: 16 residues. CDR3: CASSQDRASEYYEQYF. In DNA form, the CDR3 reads TGCGCCAGCAGCCAAGATCGAGCGTCTGAATATTACGAGCAGTACTTC.

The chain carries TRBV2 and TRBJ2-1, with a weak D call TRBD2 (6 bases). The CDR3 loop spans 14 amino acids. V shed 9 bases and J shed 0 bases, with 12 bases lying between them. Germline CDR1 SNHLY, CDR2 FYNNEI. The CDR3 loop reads CASGPGDSYNEQFF. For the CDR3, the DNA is TGTGCCAGTGGCCCGGGGGACTCCTACAATGAGCAGTTCTTC.

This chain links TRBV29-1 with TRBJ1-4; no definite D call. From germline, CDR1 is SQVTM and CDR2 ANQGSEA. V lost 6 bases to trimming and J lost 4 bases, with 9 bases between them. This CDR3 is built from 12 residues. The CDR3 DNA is TGCAGCGTGCAAGGTTTTAATGAAAAACTGTTTTTT. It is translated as CSVQGFNEKLFF.

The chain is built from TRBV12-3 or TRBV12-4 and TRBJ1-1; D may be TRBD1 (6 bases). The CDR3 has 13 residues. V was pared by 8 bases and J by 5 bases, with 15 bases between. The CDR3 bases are TGTGCCAGCCTGGGGGGCCTAGGAACTGAAGCTTTCTTT. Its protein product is CASLGGLGTEAFF.

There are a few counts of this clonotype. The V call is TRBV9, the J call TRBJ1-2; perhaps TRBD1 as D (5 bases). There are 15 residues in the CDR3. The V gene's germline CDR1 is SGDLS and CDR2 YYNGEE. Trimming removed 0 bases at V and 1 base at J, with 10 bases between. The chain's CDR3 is CASSVARGVNYGYTF. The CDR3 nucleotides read TGTGCCAGCAGCGTAGCTAGAGGGGTTAACTATGGCTACACCTTC.

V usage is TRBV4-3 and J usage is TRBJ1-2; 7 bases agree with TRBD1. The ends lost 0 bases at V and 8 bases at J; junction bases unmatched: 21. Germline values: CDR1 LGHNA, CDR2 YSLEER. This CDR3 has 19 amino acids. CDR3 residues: CASSQDSWRPGGFSRGYTF. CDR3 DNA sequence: TGCGCCAGCAGCCAAGATAGCTGGCGCCCAGGGGGGTTTTCGAGGGGCTACACCTTC.

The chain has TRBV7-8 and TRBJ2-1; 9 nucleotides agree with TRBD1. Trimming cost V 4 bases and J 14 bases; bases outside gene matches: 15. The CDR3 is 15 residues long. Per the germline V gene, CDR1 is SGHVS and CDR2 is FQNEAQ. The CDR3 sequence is CASSSGTGTMIGEFF. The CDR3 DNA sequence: TGTGCCAGCAGCTCGGGGACAGGGACCATGATCGGTGAGTTCTTC.

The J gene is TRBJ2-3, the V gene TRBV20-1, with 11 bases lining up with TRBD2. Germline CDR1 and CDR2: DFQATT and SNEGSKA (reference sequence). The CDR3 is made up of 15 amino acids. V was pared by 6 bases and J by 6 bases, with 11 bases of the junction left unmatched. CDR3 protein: CSATSLAGVYDTQYF. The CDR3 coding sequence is TGCAGTGCCACCTCACTAGCGGGGGTCTACGATACGCAGTATTTT.

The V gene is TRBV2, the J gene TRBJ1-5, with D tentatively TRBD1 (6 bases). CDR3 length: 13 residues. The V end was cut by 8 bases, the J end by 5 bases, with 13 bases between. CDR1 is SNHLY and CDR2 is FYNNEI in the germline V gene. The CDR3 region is CASGSGEDQPQHF. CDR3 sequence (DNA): TGTGCCAGCGGGTCAGGGGAGGATCAGCCCCAGCATTTT.

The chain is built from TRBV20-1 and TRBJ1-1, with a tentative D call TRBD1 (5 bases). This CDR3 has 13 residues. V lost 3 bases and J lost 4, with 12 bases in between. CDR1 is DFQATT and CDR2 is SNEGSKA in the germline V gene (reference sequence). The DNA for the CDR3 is TGCAGTGCTAGTCTGGTCGGGGGCACTGAAGCTTTCTTT. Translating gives CSASLVGGTEAFF.

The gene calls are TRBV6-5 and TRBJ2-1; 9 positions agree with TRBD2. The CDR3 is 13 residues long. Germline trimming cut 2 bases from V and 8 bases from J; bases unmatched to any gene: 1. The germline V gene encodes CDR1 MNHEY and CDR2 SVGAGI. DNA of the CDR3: TGTGCCAGCAGTTACAGGACTAGCGATGAGCAGTTCTTC. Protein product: CASSYRTSDEQFF.

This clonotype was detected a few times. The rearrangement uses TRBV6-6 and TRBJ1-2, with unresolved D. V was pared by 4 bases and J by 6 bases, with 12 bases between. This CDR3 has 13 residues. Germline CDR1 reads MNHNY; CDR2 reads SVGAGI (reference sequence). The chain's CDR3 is CASSLREMDGYTF. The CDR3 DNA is TGTGCCAGCAGTTTGAGAGAAATGGATGGCTACACCTTC.

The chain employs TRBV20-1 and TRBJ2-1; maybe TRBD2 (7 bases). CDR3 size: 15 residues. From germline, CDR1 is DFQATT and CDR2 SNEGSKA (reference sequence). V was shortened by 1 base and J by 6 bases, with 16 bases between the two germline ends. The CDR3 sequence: CSARGRGGGLNEQFF. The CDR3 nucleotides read TGCAGTGCTAGAGGTCGTGGCGGGGGCCTCAATGAGCAGTTCTTC.

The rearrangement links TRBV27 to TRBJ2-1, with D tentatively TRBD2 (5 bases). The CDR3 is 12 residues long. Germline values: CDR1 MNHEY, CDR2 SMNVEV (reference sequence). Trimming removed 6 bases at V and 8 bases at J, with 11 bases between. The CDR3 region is CASRRAADEQFF. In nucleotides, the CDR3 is TGTGCCAGCAGACGAGCGGCGGATGAGCAGTTCTTC.

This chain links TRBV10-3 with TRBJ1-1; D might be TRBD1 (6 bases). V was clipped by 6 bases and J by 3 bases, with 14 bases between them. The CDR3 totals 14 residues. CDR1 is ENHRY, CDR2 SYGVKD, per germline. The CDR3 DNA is TGTGCCATCAGCCAGGGGTCTTGGGACACTGAAGCTTTCTTT. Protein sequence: CAISQGSWDTEAFF.

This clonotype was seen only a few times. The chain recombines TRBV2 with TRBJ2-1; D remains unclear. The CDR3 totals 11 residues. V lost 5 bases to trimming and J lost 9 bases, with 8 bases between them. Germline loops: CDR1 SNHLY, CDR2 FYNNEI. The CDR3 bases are TGTGCCAGCAGTCAAACAACTGAGCAGTTCTTC. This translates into CASSQTTEQFF.

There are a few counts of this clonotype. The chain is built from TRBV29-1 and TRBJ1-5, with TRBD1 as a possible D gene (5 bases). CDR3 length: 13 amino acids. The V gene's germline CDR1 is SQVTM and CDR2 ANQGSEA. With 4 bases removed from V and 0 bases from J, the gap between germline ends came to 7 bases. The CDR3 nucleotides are TGCAGCGTTGTTAGGGGTAGCAATCAGCCCCAGCATTTT. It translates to CSVVRGSNQPQHF.

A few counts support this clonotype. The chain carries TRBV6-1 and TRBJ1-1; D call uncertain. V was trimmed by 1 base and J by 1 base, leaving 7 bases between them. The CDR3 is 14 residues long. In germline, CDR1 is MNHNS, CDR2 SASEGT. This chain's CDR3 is CASSEGFRNTEAFF. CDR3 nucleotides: TGTGCCAGCAGTGAAGGGTTCAGGAACACTGAAGCTTTCTTT.

In DNA, the CDR3 is TGCAGCGTGGTCGTAGCTTGGGGGGGGGCCGGGAATGAGCAGTACTTC. It specifies CSVVVAWGGAGNEQYF. The rearrangement joins TRBV29-1 to TRBJ2-7; D perhaps matches TRBD2 (7 bases). Trimming stripped 6 bases from V and 7 bases from J, with 28 bases between. The CDR3 runs 16 residues. Germline CDR1 SQVTM, CDR2 ANQGSEA.

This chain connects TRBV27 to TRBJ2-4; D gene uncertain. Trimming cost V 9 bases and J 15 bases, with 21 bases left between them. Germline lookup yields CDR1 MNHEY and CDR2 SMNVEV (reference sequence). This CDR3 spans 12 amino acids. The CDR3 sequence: CASGRVLDERYF. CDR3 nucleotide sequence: TGTGCCAGTGGACGGGTCCTCGACGAGCGGTACTTC.

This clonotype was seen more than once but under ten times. The CDR3 reads CASSSSPGGKDTDTQYF. CDR3 coding DNA: TGTGCCAGCAGCTCCTCCCCAGGGGGTAAGGACACAGATACGCAGTATTTT. V and J are TRBV7-9 and TRBJ2-3; TRBD1 matches at 7 bases. The CDR3 consists of 17 residues. Germline V gene lookup returns CDR1 SEHNR and CDR2 FQNEAQ (reference sequence). The V gene end was trimmed by 4 bases and the J gene end by 2 bases; junction bases not matched to a gene: 12. Drawing the rest from reference TRBV7-9 and TRBJ2-3, the complete variable domain is DTGVSQNPRHKITKRGQNVTFRCDPISEHNRLYWYRQTLGQGPEFLTYFQNEAQLEKSRLLSDRFSAERPKGSFSTLEIQRTEQGDSAMYLCASSSSPGGKDTDTQYFGPGTRLTVL.

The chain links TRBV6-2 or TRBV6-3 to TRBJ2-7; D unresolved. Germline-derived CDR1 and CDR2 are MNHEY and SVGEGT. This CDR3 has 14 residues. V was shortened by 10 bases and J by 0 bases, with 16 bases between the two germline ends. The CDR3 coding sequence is TGTGCCAACACCGACTCCGGGTACTCCTACGAGCAGTACTTC. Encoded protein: CANTDSGYSYEQYF.

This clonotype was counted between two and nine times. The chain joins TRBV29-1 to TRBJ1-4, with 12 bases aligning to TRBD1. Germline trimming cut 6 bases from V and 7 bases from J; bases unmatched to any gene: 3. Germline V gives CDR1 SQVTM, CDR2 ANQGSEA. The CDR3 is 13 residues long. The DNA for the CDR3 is TGCAGCGTGGGACAGGGGGCCCTTGAAAAACTGTTTTTT. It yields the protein CSVGQGALEKLFF. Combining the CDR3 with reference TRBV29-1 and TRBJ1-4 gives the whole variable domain SAVISQKPSRDICQRGTSLTIQCQVDSQVTMMFWYRQQPGQSLTLIATANQGSEATYESGFVIDKFPISRPNLTFSTLTVSNMSPEDSSIYLCSVGQGALEKLFFGSGTQLSVL.

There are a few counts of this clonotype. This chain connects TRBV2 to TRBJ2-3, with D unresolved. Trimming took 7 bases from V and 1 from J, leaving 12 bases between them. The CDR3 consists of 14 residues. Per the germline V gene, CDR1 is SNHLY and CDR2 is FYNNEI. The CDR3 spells CASTLNGRTDTQYF. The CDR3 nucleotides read TGTGCCAGCACCCTAAACGGGCGCACAGATACGCAGTATTTT.